These 6 T cell receptor beta chains came from one sample sequenced in a study of shared clonotypes between healthy human individuals (dated by TCRdb to the early 2020s). Library creation used the immunoSEQ multiplex PCR assay. As stored in TCRdb, this immuneACCESS dataset retains in-frame rearrangements with V and J assigned. A fraction of the clones does not appear; measured against another copy, unresolved V genes explain less than half of the discrepancy, and the remainder lacks a known reason. Recorded for this sample are some 1,100,000 clones; 70% to 80% of them occurred a single time. Clones ranked in the top ten supply approximately 0.56% of the sample. The sequencing input was memory CD4+ T cells from PBMCs. The label giving this sample's cell subset or site can be read as: CD45RA-negative fraction. These receptors were collected from a man between 18 and 35 years old in good health. Some clones in this sample may be carry-over from other donors' samples.

This chain joins TRBV9 and TRBJ1-1, with a weak D call TRBD1 (5 bases). The CDR3 runs to 16 residues. The germline V gene has CDR1 SGDLS and CDR2 YYNGEE. V was pared by 1 base and J by 0 bases, with 13 bases between. The CDR3 spells CASSVSGRAMNTEAFF. For the CDR3, the DNA is TGTGCCAGCAGCGTAAGCGGCAGGGCAATGAACACTGAAGCTTTCTTT.

The CDR3 protein is CASYGTGNTEAFF. DNA of the CDR3: TGCGCCAGCTATGGGACAGGGAACACTGAAGCTTTCTTT. The gene calls are TRBV5-1 and TRBJ1-1, with 8 bases that match TRBD1. Looked up from germline, CDR1 is SGHRS and CDR2 is YFSETQ. This CDR3 is built from 13 residues. Trimming removed 7 bases from V and 1 base from J; junction bases left unmatched: 3.

The chain has TRBV30 and TRBJ1-1, with D possibly being TRBD1 (5 bases). Germline lookup yields CDR1 GTSNPN and CDR2 SVGIG (reference sequence). The CDR3 loop spans 14 amino acids. The germline V and J ends were trimmed by 0 bases and 5 bases, with 13 bases remaining between them. This chain's CDR3 is CAWSVLKGRTEAFF. CDR3 nucleotides: TGTGCCTGGAGTGTACTTAAGGGGCGGACTGAAGCTTTCTTT.

This clone has ten or more counts. This is likely a read error, given that the CDR3 carries no conserved phenylalanine or tryptophan at its end. The DNA is omitted, as the CDR3 cannot be located on it reliably, and the CDR3 follows TCRdb's listing. This rearrangement joins TRBV2 to TRBJ1-2. The length of the CDR3 is 11 amino acids, counting both ends. The germline CDR1 and CDR2 sequences are SNHLY and FYNNEI. This CDR3 reads CASSEVTREFL.

The V gene is TRBV7-2, the J gene TRBJ2-7; D remains unclear. Germline CDR1 reads SGHTA; CDR2 reads FQGNSA. V lost 5 bases and J 7 bases, leaving 18 bases between the germline ends. CDR3 length equals 14 residues. The CDR3 loop reads CASSARLSAGEQYF. Written as DNA, the CDR3 is TGTGCCAGCAGCGCCCGCTTATCGGCTGGAGAGCAGTACTTC. Complete variable domain (other parts from reference TRBV7-2 and TRBJ2-7): GAGVSQSPSNKVTEKGKDVELRCDPISGHTALYWYRQSLGQGLEFLIYFQGNSAPDKSGLPSDRFSAERTGGSVSTLTIQRTQQEDSAVYLCASSARLSAGEQYFGPGTRLTVT.

With regard to this clone: Other DNA sequences in this specimen translate into the identical CDR3. The chain employs TRBV29-1 and TRBJ1-1; TRBD1 matches 7 bases. The length of the CDR3 is 12 residues. J was trimmed by 2 bases and V by 7 bases; bases with no gene match: 4. Germline V gives CDR1 SQVTM, CDR2 ANQGSEA. The CDR3 region is CSGDRDNTEAFF. The CDR3 nucleotides read TGCAGCGGCGACAGGGACAACACTGAAGCTTTCTTT.